The rows below give T cell receptor beta chains drawn from one sample of a study of cytotoxic CD8 clonotypes in ibrutinib-treated CLL. Profiling relied on immunoSEQ multiplex PCR, and the TCRdb table lists in-frame clones only, not all of them. The table includes more than 200,000 clones, 70% detected once. The sequences come from PBMCs, collected after 24 months of ibrutinib treatment. These receptors were collected from a human donor with chronic lymphocytic leukemia. Both conserved end residues are part of each CDR3. The D gene is left open where the match is weak. Not every row has a clone size; where given, it reads once, few, many or a size class.

TRBV4-3	TRBD2	TRBJ2-1	.	TGCGCCAGCAGCCAAGATTGGGGGGGCAATGAGCAGTTCTTC	CASSQDWGGNEQFF
TRBV13	.	TRBJ2-7	.	TGTGCCAGCAGCCCCCGGGTTCCATCGTACGAGCAGTACTTC	CASSPRVPSYEQYF
TRBV27	TRBD1	TRBJ1-5	few	TGTGCCAGCAGCCTGGAAACAGGGGATCAGCCCCAGCATTTT	CASSLETGDQPQHF
TRBV19	.	TRBJ2-7	once	TGTGCCAGTAAAGCGGTTGACACTTGGGAGTTTGAGCAGTACTTC	CASKAVDTWEFEQYF
TRBV28	TRBD1	TRBJ2-7	.	TGTGCCAGCAGCGGGACAGGGTATGAGCAGTACTTC	CASSGTGYEQYF
TRBV27	TRBD2	TRBJ2-1	few	TGTGCCAGCAGTTGGAGGCGGGAGAATGAGCAGTTCTTC	CASSWRRENEQFF
TRBV30	.	TRBJ1-5	.	TGTGCCTGGAGTGTAATGGGTCTAAGCAATCAGCCCCAGCATTTT	CAWSVMGLSNQPQHF
TRBV11-3	TRBD1	TRBJ2-7	few	TGTGCCAGCAGCGGCGACAGGGGCTACGAGCAGTACTTC	CASSGDRGYEQYF
TRBV10-3	.	TRBJ2-5	.	TGTGCCATCAGTATAGCGTCTGCAGAGACCCAGTACTTC	CAISIASAETQYF
TRBV25-1	TRBD1	TRBJ2-4	.	TGTGCCAGCAGTGATCACAGGGGTGGCAAAAACATTCAGTACTTC	CASSDHRGGKNIQYF
TRBV9	.	TRBJ2-7	.	TGTGCCAGCAGCCCTACTGAAGGGGTTCCCTACGAGCAGTACTTC	CASSPTEGVPYEQYF
TRBV6-6	.	TRBJ2-5	.	TGTGCCAGCAGTTACGGAGAGACCCAGTACTTC	CASSYGETQYF
TRBV5-4	TRBD1	TRBJ1-5	few	TGTGCCAGCAGCTTTGACAGGGAGCCCCAGCATTTT	CASSFDREPQHF
TRBV7-6	.	TRBJ2-5	few	TGTGCCAGCAGCGTAGGGGCGACTTCGCTAGTCCAAGAGACCCAGTACTTC	CASSVGATSLVQETQYF
TRBV29-1	TRBD2	TRBJ2-1	once	TGCAGCGTTGAAAGACGACTAGCCATGAAGGGAGAGCAGTTCTTC	CSVERRLAMKGEQFF
TRBV5-8	TRBD2	TRBJ2-5	few	TGTGCCACCCGGACTAGCGGGAGGGAAGAGACCCAGTACTTC	CATRTSGREETQYF
TRBV10-1	TRBD1	TRBJ1-3	once	TGCGCCAGCAGTGCCGGGACAGGGGTTGCTGGAAACACCATATATTTT	CASSAGTGVAGNTIYF
TRBV9	TRBD1	TRBJ1-2	.	TGTGCCAGCAGCGCGTTCCCCTTACCGGACAGGAGTACCTATGGCTACACCTTC	CASSAFPLPDRSTYGYTF
TRBV18	.	TRBJ2-7	few	TGTGCCAGCTCACCCGGTGGCAGCTCCTACGAGCAGTACTTC	CASSPGGSSYEQYF
TRBV9	.	TRBJ2-5	.	TGTGCCAGCAGCCCAGGGACATCAGATCAAGAGACCCAGTACTTC	CASSPGTSDQETQYF
TRBV28	TRBD1	TRBJ1-5	.	TGTGCCAGCAGTTTGGGACAGGTCCATCAGCCCCAGCATTTT	CASSLGQVHQPQHF
TRBV6-6	.	TRBJ2-5	.	TGTGCCAGCAGTTACGTAGGAGAGACCCAGTACTTC	CASSYVGETQYF
TRBV10-3	TRBD1	TRBJ1-1	.	TGTGCCATTACAGGGGACCCCATAGGCACTGAAGCTTTCTTT	CAITGDPIGTEAFF
TRBV25-1	TRBD2	TRBJ2-3	.	TGTGCCAGCAGTGAATCGGGCGGGAGCTTAACAGATACGCAGTATTTT	CASSESGGSLTDTQYF
TRBV29-1	TRBD1	TRBJ1-5	.	TGCAGCGCCGGGGACAGGGCCGATCAGCCCCAGCATTTT	CSAGDRADQPQHF
TRBV19	.	TRBJ2-7	.	TGTGCCAGTACGAGTCCTCGGGACGAGTCCTACGAGCAGTACTTC	CASTSPRDESYEQYF
TRBV11-2	.	TRBJ2-7	.	TGTGCCAGCAGCTTAGGAGGCTGGTTCGCGGAGAACGAGCAGTACTTC	CASSLGGWFAENEQYF
TRBV9	.	TRBJ2-3	few	TGTGCCAGCAGCGTTGTAGCTAGCACAGATACGCAGTATTTT	CASSVVASTDTQYF
TRBV9	.	TRBJ2-7	few	TGTGCCAGCAGCGCAGAGGGCCTAACCTACGAGCAGTACTTC	CASSAEGLTYEQYF
TRBV25-1	TRBD1	TRBJ2-5	.	TGTGCCAGCAGTCGGGACAGGGCCCAAGAGACCCAGTACTTC	CASSRDRAQETQYF
TRBV28	.	TRBJ1-2	.	TGTGCCAGCAGCCCCCTCGATCAGGGCGGCTATGGCTACACCTTC	CASSPLDQGGYGYTF
TRBV6-6	.	TRBJ1-1	.	TGTGCCAGCAGCCACGGGCGGACGAACACTGAAGCTTTCTTT	CASSHGRTNTEAFF
TRBV9	.	TRBJ2-1	.	TGTGCCAGCAGCGTAGTAGTGGGATCCCACAATGAGCAGTTCTTC	CASSVVVGSHNEQFF
TRBV27	TRBD2	TRBJ2-5	.	TGTGCCAGCAGTTTACTAGCGGAGACACAAGAGACCCAGTACTTC	CASSLLAETQETQYF
TRBV9	.	TRBJ2-2	few	TGTGCCAGCAGCGCAGAATCGGGGTGGACCGGGGAGCTGTTTTTT	CASSAESGWTGELFF
TRBV29-1	TRBD1	TRBJ1-1	.	TGCAGCGTTGAATGGGGGGGACAGGGTGACACTGAAGCTTTCTTT	CSVEWGGQGDTEAFF
TRBV7-3	.	TRBJ2-3	.	TGTGCCAGCAGCTTAAGTGGGCTAGTCCCAGATACGCAGTATTTT	CASSLSGLVPDTQYF
TRBV4-1	TRBD2	TRBJ2-7	.	TGCGCCAGCAGCCAAGATCTAGCGGTTCCCTACGAGCAGTACTTC	CASSQDLAVPYEQYF
TRBV5-1	.	TRBJ2-7	.	TGCGCCAGCAGCTTCTCAATAGGCGACTACGAGCAGTACTTC	CASSFSIGDYEQYF
TRBV7-7	.	TRBJ2-1	.	TGTGCTAGCAGCTTAGGAGCAGAAGCCTACAATGAGCAGTTCTTC	CASSLGAEAYNEQFF
TRBV28	.	TRBJ2-5	.	TGTGCCAGCAGTTTAGGTTTGGGGGGAGGATGGCAAGAGACCCAGTACTTC	CASSLGLGGGWQETQYF
TRBV29-1	.	TRBJ2-5	.	TGCAGCGTTGGGGGTCGAGCGGTCCCTGGTCAAGAGACCCAGTACTTC	CSVGGRAVPGQETQYF
TRBV27	.	TRBJ1-1	few	TGTGCCAGCAGTTTGGGCAGGATGACTGAAGCTTTCTTT	CASSLGRMTEAFF
TRBV5-4	TRBD1	TRBJ2-1	.	TGTGCCAGCAGCACAACAGGGGGCGCGAACAATGAGCAGTTCTTC	CASSTTGGANNEQFF
TRBV6-6	.	TRBJ1-2	.	TGTGCCAGCAGTTATGGCTACACCTTC	CASSYGYTF
TRBV6-5	.	TRBJ1-3	few	TGTGCCAGCCAACTCTGGGGGGACGGAAACACCATATATTTT	CASQLWGDGNTIYF